This T cell receptor beta chain was recorded in a study of blood T cell repertoires in COVID-19. The CDR3 runs to 14 residues. The V gene end was trimmed by 6 bases and the J gene end by 4 bases; junction bases not matched to a gene: 8. Germline CDR1 and CDR2: LNHDA and SQIVND (reference sequence). The data were produced by immunoSEQ multiplex PCR, yet TCRdb's version contains in-frame clones alone and is incomplete. The sample gives some 510,000 clones, roughly 90% of which show up once; 1.8% is in the top ten. The chain couples TRBV19 to TRBJ1-2; 7 nucleotides agree with TRBD1. Sequencing was done on a sample of PBMCs or T cells enriched from blood (not recorded which). This sequence originates from a woman in her 40s who had recovered from COVID-19. The CDR3 reads CASRHRDSLYGYTF. The CDR3, as DNA: TGTGCCAGTAGACATCGGGACAGTCTCTATGGCTACACCTTC.